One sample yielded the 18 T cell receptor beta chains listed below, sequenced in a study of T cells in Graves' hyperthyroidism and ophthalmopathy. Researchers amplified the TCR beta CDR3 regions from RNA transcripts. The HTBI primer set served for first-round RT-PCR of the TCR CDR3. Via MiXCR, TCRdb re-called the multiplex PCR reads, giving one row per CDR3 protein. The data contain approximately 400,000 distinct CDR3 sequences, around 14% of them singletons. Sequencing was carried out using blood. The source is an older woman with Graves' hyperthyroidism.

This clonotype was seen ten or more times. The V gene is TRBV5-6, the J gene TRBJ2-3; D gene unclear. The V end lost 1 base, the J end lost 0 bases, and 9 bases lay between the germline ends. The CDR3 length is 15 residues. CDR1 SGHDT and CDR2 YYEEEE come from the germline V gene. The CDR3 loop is CASSLRRRSTDTQYF. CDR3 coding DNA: TGTGCCAGCAGCTTGCGTCGTCGGAGCACAGATACGCAGTATTTT.

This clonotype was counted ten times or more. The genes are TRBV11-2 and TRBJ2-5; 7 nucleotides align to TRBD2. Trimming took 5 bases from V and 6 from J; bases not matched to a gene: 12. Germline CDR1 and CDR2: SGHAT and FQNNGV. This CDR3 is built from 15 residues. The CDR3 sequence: CASSKERPSGQTQYF. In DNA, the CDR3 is TGTGCCAGCAGCAAAGAGAGGCCTAGCGGCCAGACCCAGTACTTC. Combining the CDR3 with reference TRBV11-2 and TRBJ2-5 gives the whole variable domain EAGVAQSPRYKIIEKRQSVAFWCNPISGHATLYWYQQILGQGPKLLIQFQNNGVVDDSQLPKDRFSAERLKGVDSTLKIQPAKLEDSAVYLCASSKERPSGQTQYFGPGTRLLVL.

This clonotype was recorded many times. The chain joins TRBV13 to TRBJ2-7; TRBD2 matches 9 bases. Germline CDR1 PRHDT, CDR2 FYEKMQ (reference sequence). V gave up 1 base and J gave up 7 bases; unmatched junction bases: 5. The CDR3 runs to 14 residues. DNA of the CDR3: TGTGCCAGCAGCTTAGAGAGCGGGAGGCGAGAGCAGTACTTC. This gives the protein CASSLESGRREQYF.

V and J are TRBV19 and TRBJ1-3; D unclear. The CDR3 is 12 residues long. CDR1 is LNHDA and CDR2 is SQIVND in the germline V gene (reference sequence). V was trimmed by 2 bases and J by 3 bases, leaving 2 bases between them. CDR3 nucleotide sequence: TGTGCCAGTAGTATACGTGGAAACACCATATATTTT. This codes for CASSIRGNTIYF. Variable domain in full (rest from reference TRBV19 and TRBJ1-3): DGGITQSPKYLFRKEGQNVTLSCEQNLNHDAMYWYRQDPGQGLRLIYYSQIVNDFQKGDIAEGYSVSREKKESFPLTVTSAQKNPTAFYLCASSIRGNTIYFGEGSWLTVV.

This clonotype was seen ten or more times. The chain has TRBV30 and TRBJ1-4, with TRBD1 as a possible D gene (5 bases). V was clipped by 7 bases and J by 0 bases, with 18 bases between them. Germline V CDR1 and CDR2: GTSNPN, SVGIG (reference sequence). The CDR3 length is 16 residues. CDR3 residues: CASPPPGSSTNEKLFF. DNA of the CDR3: TGTGCCTCTCCCCCTCCAGGGTCTTCAACTAATGAAAAACTGTTTTTT.

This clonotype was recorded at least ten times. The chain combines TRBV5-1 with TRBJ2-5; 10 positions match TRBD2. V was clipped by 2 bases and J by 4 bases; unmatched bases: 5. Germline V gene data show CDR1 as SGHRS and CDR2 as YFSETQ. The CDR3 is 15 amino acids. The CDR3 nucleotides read TGCGCCAGCAGCTTTAGCGGGAGGACAGCAGAGACCCAGTACTTC. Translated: CASSFSGRTAETQYF.

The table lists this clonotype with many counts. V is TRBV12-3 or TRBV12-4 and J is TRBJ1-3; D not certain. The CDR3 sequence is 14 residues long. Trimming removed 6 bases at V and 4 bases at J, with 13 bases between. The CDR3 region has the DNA TGTGCCAGCAGCCTCGATTCCTTCGGAAACACCATATATTTT. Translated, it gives CASSLDSFGNTIYF.

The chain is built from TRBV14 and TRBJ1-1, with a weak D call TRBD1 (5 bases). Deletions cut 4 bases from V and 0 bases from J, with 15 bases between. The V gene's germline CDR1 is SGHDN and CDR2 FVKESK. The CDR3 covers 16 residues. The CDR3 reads CASSPWGGDMNTEAFF. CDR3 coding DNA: TGTGCCAGCAGCCCATGGGGGGGTGACATGAACACTGAAGCTTTCTTT.

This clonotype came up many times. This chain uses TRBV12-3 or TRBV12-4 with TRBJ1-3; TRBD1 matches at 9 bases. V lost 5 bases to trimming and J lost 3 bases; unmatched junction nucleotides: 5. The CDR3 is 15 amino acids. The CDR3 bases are TGTGCCAGCAGTCCCGGGACAGGGTATGGAAACACCATATATTTT. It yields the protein CASSPGTGYGNTIYF.

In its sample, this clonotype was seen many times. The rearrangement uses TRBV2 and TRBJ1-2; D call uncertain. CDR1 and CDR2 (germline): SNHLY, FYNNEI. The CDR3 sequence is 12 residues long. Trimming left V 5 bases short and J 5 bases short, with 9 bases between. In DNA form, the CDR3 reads TGTGCCAGCAGTTCCTGGGGATATGGCTACACCTTC. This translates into CASSSWGYGYTF.

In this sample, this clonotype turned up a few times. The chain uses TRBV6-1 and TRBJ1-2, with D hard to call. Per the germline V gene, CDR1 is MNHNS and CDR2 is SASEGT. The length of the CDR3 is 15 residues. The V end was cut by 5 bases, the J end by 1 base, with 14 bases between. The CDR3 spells CASSPTLTYNYGYTF. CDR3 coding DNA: TGTGCCAGCAGTCCCACCCTGACTTATAACTATGGCTACACCTTC.

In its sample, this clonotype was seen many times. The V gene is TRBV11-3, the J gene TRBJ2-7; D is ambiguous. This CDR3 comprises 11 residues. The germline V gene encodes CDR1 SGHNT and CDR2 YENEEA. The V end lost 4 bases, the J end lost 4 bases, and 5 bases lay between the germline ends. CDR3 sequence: CASSSWYEQYF. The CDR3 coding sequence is TGTGCCAGCAGCTCATGGTACGAGCAGTACTTC.

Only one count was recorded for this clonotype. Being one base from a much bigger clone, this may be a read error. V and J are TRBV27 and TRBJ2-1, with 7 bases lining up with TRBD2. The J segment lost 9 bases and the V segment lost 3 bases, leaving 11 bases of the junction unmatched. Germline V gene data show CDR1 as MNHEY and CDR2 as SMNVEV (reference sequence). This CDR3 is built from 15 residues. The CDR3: CASSFPPRGGSEQFF. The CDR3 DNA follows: TGTGCCAGCAGTTTCCCACCCCGGGGCGGGAGTGAGCAGTTCTTC.

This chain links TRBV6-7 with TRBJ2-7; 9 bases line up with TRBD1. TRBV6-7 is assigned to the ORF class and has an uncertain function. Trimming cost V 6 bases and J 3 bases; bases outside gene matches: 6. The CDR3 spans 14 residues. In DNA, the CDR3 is TGTGCCAGCAGCCACGGGGACAGGGTCTACGAGCAGTACTTC. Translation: CASSHGDRVYEQYF.

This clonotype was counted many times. CDR3 sequence: CSARDTFYEQYF. The CDR3 DNA sequence: TGCAGTGCTCGGGACACGTTCTACGAGCAGTACTTC. The V call is TRBV20-1, the J call TRBJ2-7; TRBD1 might be the D (6 bases). The CDR3 has 12 amino acids. Between the trimmed V and J ends, which lost 5 bases and 3 bases, there was a span of 11 bases. Per the germline V gene, CDR1 is DFQATT and CDR2 is SNEGSKA (reference sequence).

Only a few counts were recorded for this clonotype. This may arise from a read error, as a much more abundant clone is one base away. The CDR3 DNA is TGTGCCAGCAGTTCCCTAGCGGGAAGCGCCTACGAGCAGTACTTC. Its translation: CASSSLAGSAYEQYF. This chain connects TRBV12-3 or TRBV12-4 to TRBJ2-7, with TRBD2 matching over 9 bases. V lost 4 bases and J lost 2; bases outside the gene matches: 6. The CDR3 runs 15 residues.

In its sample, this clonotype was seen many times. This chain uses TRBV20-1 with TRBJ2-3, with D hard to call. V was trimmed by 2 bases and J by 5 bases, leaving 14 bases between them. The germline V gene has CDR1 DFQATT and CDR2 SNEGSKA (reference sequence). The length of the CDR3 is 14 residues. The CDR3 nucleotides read TGCAGTGCTAGATCCCCCCTGACGGGAGATACGCAGTATTTT. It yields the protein CSARSPLTGDTQYF.

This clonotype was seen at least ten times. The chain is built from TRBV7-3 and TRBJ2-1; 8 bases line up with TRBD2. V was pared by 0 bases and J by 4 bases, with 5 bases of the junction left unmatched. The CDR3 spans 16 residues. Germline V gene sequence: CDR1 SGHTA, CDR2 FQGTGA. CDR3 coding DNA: TGTGCCAGCAGCTTAACCGGCGGGAGGTGGTACAATGAGCAGTTCTTC. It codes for CASSLTGGRWYNEQFF.